This T cell receptor (beta chain) was obtained from a study of blood T cell repertoires in COVID-19. Study information: The study drew acute and convalescent COVID-19 samples from the United States, Italy and Spain. The analysed material was cDNA or gDNA that came from T cells, B-cell-depleted T cells, or PBMCs.

Here immunoSEQ multiplex PCR was the method, and the copy in TCRdb shows in-frame clones only, minus some. The table shows around 360,000 clones, with around 87% occurring only once. Looked up from germline, CDR1 is SGHTA and CDR2 is FQGTGA. The length of the CDR3 is 13 residues. Trimming took 4 bases from V and 4 from J; bases not matched to a gene: 3. Sequencing was performed on peripheral blood. The chain joins TRBV7-3 to TRBJ2-5, with 7 bases aligning to TRBD2. The TCR sequence derives from a woman between 25 and 40 years old with COVID-19, enrolled during active disease. The CDR3 protein is CASSWASGETQYF. The CDR3 bases are TGTGCCAGCAGCTGGGCTAGCGGAGAGACCCAGTACTTC.